This T cell receptor beta chain is drawn from a study of cytomegalovirus exposure and HLA in healthy donors. Study findings and constraints: Earlier results showed most TCR beta V segments being productive about 87% or about 30% of the time.

About this clone: Its antigen is undetermined.

Trimming removed 4 bases from V and 7 bases from J; junction bases left unmatched: 12. CDR1 and CDR2 (germline): MDHEN, SYDVKM. The CDR3 consists of 16 residues. PCR employed 60 Vbeta and 13 Jbeta primers. Generated by immunoSEQ multiplex PCR, the TCRdb table keeps only in-frame clones and is missing some. Of roughly 200,000 clones in the sample, 60% to 85% were seen once. The sequencing sample was made of PBMCs. The receptor was derived from a male donor in good health and CMV-seronegative. This sequence joins TRBV28 and TRBJ2-4, with TRBD2 identical over 8 bases. CDR3 DNA sequence: TGTGCCAGCAGTTCCCCCTCTCGGGAGGGGGGGAACATTCAGTACTTC. It codes for CASSSPSREGGNIQYF.